A single sample is the source of the 29 T cell receptor beta chains below, sequenced in a study of blood T cell repertoires in COVID-19. TCRdb keeps only in-frame clones here, not all; method: immunoSEQ multiplex PCR. The top ten hold roughly 3.2% of the sample, which has approximately 200,000 clones, approximately 84% seen once. Sequenced sample: PBMCs or T cells enriched from blood (not recorded which). These receptors were taken from a woman in her twenties or thirties who had recovered from COVID-19.

CDR3 in DNA: TGTGCCAGCACCCGGAGAGGGGGCGCGCAATTAAATAATTCACCCCTCCACTTT. This encodes CASTRRGGAQLNNSPLHF. The chain employs TRBV5-8 and TRBJ1-6, with 7 bases aligning to TRBD1. The CDR3 has 18 residues. V lost 6 bases, J lost 5 bases, and 17 bases stayed unmatched. Germline V gene data show CDR1 as SGHTS and CDR2 as YDEGEE. Combining the CDR3 with reference TRBV5-8 and TRBJ1-6 gives the whole variable domain EAGVTQSPTHLIKTRGQQATLRCSPISGHTSVYWYQQALGLGLQFLLWYDEGEERNRGNFPPRFSGRQFPNYSSELNVNALELEDSALYLCASTRRGGAQLNNSPLHFGNGTRLTVT.

This clone was found once. This chain joins TRBV10-3 and TRBJ2-1; 13 bases match TRBD2. CDR1 and CDR2 (germline): ENHRY, SYGVKD. This CDR3 is built from 16 residues. V gave up 6 bases and J gave up 4 bases; unmatched junction bases: 6. The CDR3 here is CAISWTSGSPYNEQFF. Here the CDR3 DNA reads TGTGCCATCAGCTGGACTAGCGGGAGCCCATACAATGAGCAGTTCTTC.

The chain carries TRBV25-1 and TRBJ1-4, with D maybe TRBD1 (5 bases). The CDR3 is 14 residues long. From germline, CDR1 is MGHDK and CDR2 SYGVNS. Trimming took 4 bases from V and 8 from J, leaving 14 bases between them. CDR3 coding DNA: TGTGCCAGCAGTGTATTGGGGGGAAGGGAAAAACTGTTTTTT. It translates to CASSVLGGREKLFF.

The chain recombines TRBV30 with TRBJ2-7, with 10 positions matching TRBD1. This CDR3 has 19 residues. V shed 4 bases and J 3 bases; nucleotides not matched to a gene: 21. The germline CDR1 and CDR2 sequences are GTSNPN and SVGIG (reference sequence). Written as DNA, the CDR3 is TGTGCCTGGACGGCGACAGGGGGCATGCGCGGGGGAAAGTACTACGAGCAGTACTTC. Protein: CAWTATGGMRGGKYYEQYF.

This clone was observed a handful of times. The chain couples TRBV7-8 to TRBJ2-1; 9 nucleotides agree with TRBD2. The CDR3 loop spans 15 amino acids. Trimming took 3 bases from V and 10 from J; bases not matched to a gene: 10. Germline CDR1 is SGHVS and CDR2 is FQNEAQ. The CDR3 DNA reads TGTGCCAGCAGCTTGTCATCTAGCGGGGTTCAGGAGCAGTTCTTC. Protein: CASSLSSSGVQEQFF.

The J gene is TRBJ1-2, the V gene TRBV19; 9 bases line up with TRBD1. Trimming at V came to 5 bases and at J to 6 bases, leaving 10 bases not matched to a gene. The germline V gene encodes CDR1 LNHDA and CDR2 SQIVND (reference sequence). The CDR3 is 15 amino acids. CDR3 sequence reads: CASSVGQGEADGYTF. DNA for the CDR3: TGTGCCAGTAGTGTGGGACAGGGAGAGGCTGATGGCTACACCTTC.

This clone occurred once. The gene calls are TRBV29-1 and TRBJ1-1, with D perhaps matching TRBD1 (5 bases). Germline lookup yields CDR1 SQVTM and CDR2 ANQGSEA. This CDR3 comprises 13 residues. Trimming took 7 bases from V and 3 from J, leaving 15 bases between them. The CDR3 sequence: CSARGSGYTEAFF. The DNA for the CDR3 is TGCAGCGCCCGGGGCAGCGGGTACACTGAAGCTTTCTTT.

The chain couples TRBV9 to TRBJ2-1; tentative D call: TRBD2 (6 bases). CDR1 is SGDLS, CDR2 YYNGEE, per germline. This CDR3 is 15 amino acids long. V gave up 2 bases and J gave up 0 bases, with 9 bases separating them. The CDR3 sequence is CASSVGLSSYNEQFF. In DNA, the CDR3 is TGTGCCAGCAGCGTCGGACTAAGCTCCTACAATGAGCAGTTCTTC.

The CDR3 here is CASSPLSGTSGNIQYF. The DNA for the CDR3 is TGTGCCAGCAGCCCACTCTCCGGGACTAGCGGGAACATTCAGTACTTC. The chain employs TRBV7-2 and TRBJ2-4; 12 bases fit TRBD2. From germline, CDR1 is SGHTA and CDR2 FQGNSA. V dropped 5 bases and J dropped 7; count of bases not matched to a gene: 9. CDR3 size: 16 residues.

The rearrangement links TRBV6-1 to TRBJ1-5; a possible D gene is TRBD1 (6 bases). The CDR3 is 15 residues long. From germline, CDR1 is MNHNS and CDR2 SASEGT. V was trimmed by 1 base and J by 5 bases, leaving 12 bases between them. CDR3 DNA: TGTGCCAGCAGTGAAGTTGGGGGCGCATATCAGCCCCAGCATTTT. It yields the protein CASSEVGGAYQPQHF.

The CDR3 sequence: CASSEVSSYNEQFF. Written as DNA, the CDR3 is TGTGCCAGTAGTGAGGTGAGCTCCTACAATGAGCAGTTCTTC. The chain links TRBV19 to TRBJ2-1; D unresolved. This CDR3 has 14 residues. V lost 5 bases and J lost 0, with 8 bases in between. Germline CDR1 and CDR2: LNHDA and SQIVND (reference sequence).

The chain has TRBV5-1 and TRBJ1-1, with TRBD1 matching 7 bases. CDR3 length: 13 amino acids. Germline CDR1 reads SGHRS; CDR2 reads YFSETQ. The J segment lost 3 bases and the V segment lost 4 bases, leaving 3 bases of the junction unmatched. The CDR3 DNA sequence: TGCGCCAGCAGCCCTGGGACAGACACTGAAGCTTTCTTT. Translating gives CASSPGTDTEAFF.

The rearrangement links TRBV27 to TRBJ2-5, with 9 bases that match TRBD1. Germline V gives CDR1 MNHEY, CDR2 SMNVEV (reference sequence). This CDR3 is built from 16 residues. V trimming: 3 bases; J trimming: 0 bases; junction bases outside the gene matches: 5. The CDR3, as DNA: TGTGCCAGCAGTTTTTTGACAGGGGGGTACCAAGAGACCCAGTACTTC. It yields the protein CASSFLTGGYQETQYF.

The rearrangement joins TRBV24-1 to TRBJ1-2; D might be TRBD1 (5 bases). The V gene's germline CDR1 is KGHDR and CDR2 SFDVKD. CDR3 length: 12 residues. Trimming removed 6 bases at V and 8 bases at J, with 12 bases between. CDR3 sequence: CATSLSGRGYTF. The CDR3, as DNA: TGTGCCACCAGTTTGTCAGGGAGGGGCTACACCTTC.

The chain uses TRBV5-1 and TRBJ2-2, with 11 nucleotides matching TRBD2. The CDR3 loop spans 17 amino acids. V shed 0 bases, J shed 5 bases, and the junction held 6 bases outside the gene matches. Germline CDR1 and CDR2: SGHRS and YFSETQ. The CDR3 is CASSLVPSGGQTGELFF. The CDR3 region has the DNA TGCGCCAGCAGCTTGGTGCCTAGCGGGGGGCAGACCGGGGAGCTGTTTTTT.

This clone showed up just once. The chain recombines TRBV6-5 with TRBJ1-6; 7 bases are a match to TRBD1. The CDR3 extends over 16 amino acids. The junction had 7 bases not matched to a gene; V was cut back by 0 bases and J by 8 bases. Germline assignment: CDR1 MNHEY and CDR2 SVGAGI. As DNA, the CDR3 is TGTGCCAGCAGTTACTCGCGGCAGGGGGGAGATTCACCCCTCCACTTT. As protein: CASSYSRQGGDSPLHF.

The gene calls are TRBV5-4 and TRBJ1-1, with D uncertain. Germline lookup yields CDR1 SGHNT and CDR2 YYREEE (reference sequence). V was trimmed by 2 bases and J by 1 base, leaving 12 bases between them. CDR3 length: 15 residues. CDR3: CASSLGLSGNTEAFF. The CDR3, as DNA: TGTGCCAGCAGCTTAGGCCTCTCGGGGAACACTGAAGCTTTCTTT.

In its sample, this clone was seen a few times. This chain joins TRBV28 and TRBJ1-6; 11 bases match TRBD1. Germline lookup yields CDR1 MDHEN and CDR2 SYDVKM. The ends lost 5 bases at V and 9 bases at J; junction bases unmatched: 3. The CDR3 is 14 amino acids. DNA of the CDR3: TGTGCCAGCAGTCGGACAGGGGGCGGTTCACCCCTCCACTTT. This encodes CASSRTGGGSPLHF.

The genes are TRBV6-4 and TRBJ2-7; 14 nucleotides agree with TRBD2. This CDR3 contains 18 residues. Germline trimming cut 0 bases from V and 3 bases from J; bases unmatched to any gene: 7. Germline-derived CDR1 and CDR2 are MRHNA and SNTAGT. The CDR3 region has the DNA TGTGCCAGCAGTGACTCGATAGGGACTAGCGGGAGTGACTACGAGCAGTACTTC. Amino acids: CASSDSIGTSGSDYEQYF.

The V gene is TRBV19, the J gene TRBJ2-4; D is perhaps TRBD1 (6 bases). From germline, CDR1 is LNHDA and CDR2 SQIVND (reference sequence). Trimming removed 7 bases from V and 6 bases from J, with 10 bases in between. The length of the CDR3 is 12 residues. This chain's CDR3 is CASKTDRNIQYF. The CDR3 region has the DNA TGTGCCAGTAAAACGGACAGAAACATTCAGTACTTC.

The rearrangement links TRBV15 to TRBJ2-2, with 8 bases lining up with TRBD1. Losses at the gene ends were 0 bases for V and 6 bases for J; bases not matched to a gene: 6. Germline V lookup: CDR1 LNHNV, CDR2 YYDKDF (reference sequence). The CDR3 has 16 amino acids. CDR3 protein: CATSRDQGARAGELFF. Here the CDR3 DNA reads TGTGCCACCAGCAGAGATCAGGGGGCGAGGGCCGGGGAGCTGTTTTTT.

DNA of the CDR3: TGCAGCGTTGACCCGAGGACTGCCCTGAACAGGGGGCGCGACACAGATACGCAGTATTTT. It translates to CSVDPRTALNRGRDTDTQYF. The V call is TRBV29-1, the J call TRBJ2-3; 9 nucleotides match TRBD1. V was pared by 3 bases and J by 2 bases, with 21 bases of the junction left unmatched. Germline-derived CDR1 and CDR2 are SQVTM and ANQGSEA. This CDR3 region has 20 residues.

The chain is built from TRBV7-9 and TRBJ1-3; 7 bases fit TRBD1. The CDR3 covers 12 residues. In germline, CDR1 is SEHNR, CDR2 FQNEAQ (reference sequence). Trimming cost V 8 bases and J 6 bases; bases outside gene matches: 4. The DNA of the CDR3 is TGTGCCAGCGGACAGGCTGTAAACACCATATATTTT. Its protein product is CASGQAVNTIYF.

The V call is TRBV5-1, the J call TRBJ1-1, with TRBD1 as a possible D gene (5 bases). The germline V and J ends were trimmed by 0 bases and 8 bases, with 14 bases remaining between them. CDR3 length: 14 amino acids. Germline V gene sequence: CDR1 SGHRS, CDR2 YFSETQ. This CDR3 is CASSLGPSGGEAFF. The CDR3 nucleotides read TGCGCCAGCAGCTTGGGACCATCCGGGGGGGAAGCTTTCTTT.

The chain employs TRBV6-5 and TRBJ2-7; TRBD2 is a possible D gene (5 bases). The CDR3 loop spans 13 amino acids. Germline-derived CDR1 and CDR2 are MNHEY and SVGAGI. Between the trimmed V and J ends, which lost 5 bases and 7 bases, there was a span of 15 bases. CDR3 in DNA: TGTGCCAGCAGTACCGGACCCGCGGGTGAGCAGTACTTC. This gives the protein CASSTGPAGEQYF.

This clone occurred a few times. The J gene is TRBJ2-7, the V gene TRBV19, with 7 bases identical to TRBD1. The CDR3 runs to 15 residues. The germline V gene has CDR1 LNHDA and CDR2 SQIVND (reference sequence). The trim removed 3 bases at V and 3 bases at J, leaving 8 bases unmatched. Here the CDR3 reads CASSIAEGAYYEQYF. DNA of the CDR3: TGTGCCAGTAGTATTGCCGAGGGGGCCTACTACGAGCAGTACTTC.

The CDR3 loop reads CASSGAGALTDTQYF. CDR3 sequence (DNA): TGTGCCAGCAGTGGAGCGGGGGCCCTTACAGATACGCAGTATTTT. This sequence joins TRBV28 and TRBJ2-3; TRBD2 aligns across 8 bases. The CDR3 loop spans 15 amino acids. The germline V gene has CDR1 MDHEN and CDR2 SYDVKM. V gave up 5 bases and J gave up 3 bases; unmatched junction bases: 7.

The chain joins TRBV4-2 to TRBJ1-5; a possible D gene is TRBD1 (5 bases). V lost 0 bases and J lost 6, with 15 bases in between. Germline CDR1 is LGHNA and CDR2 is YNFKEQ. This CDR3 contains 16 residues. This chain's CDR3 is CASSQEGTPGGQPQHF. For the CDR3, the DNA is TGTGCCAGCAGCCAAGAAGGGACCCCGGGGGGTCAGCCCCAGCATTTT.

There are a few counts of this clone. The rearrangement links TRBV5-1 to TRBJ2-1; D is unclear. The CDR3 totals 14 residues. V was shortened by 0 bases and J by 2 bases, with 6 bases between the two germline ends. From germline, CDR1 is SGHRS and CDR2 YFSETQ. The CDR3 DNA reads as TGCGCCAGCAGCTTGGACAGCACCTACAATGAGCAGTTCTTC. Translating gives CASSLDSTYNEQFF.